This is a list of T cell receptor beta chains from one sample in a study of T cell responses to AZD1222 COVID-19 vaccine. Profiling relied on immunoSEQ multiplex PCR, and the TCRdb table lists in-frame clones only, not all of them. The repertoire holds under 200,000 clones, with roughly 94% as singletons. Sequenced material: peripheral blood, taken on day 0 of AZD1222 vaccination. These receptors came from an adult in good health. The CDR3 runs from the conserved cysteine through the conserved F or W. Clone size is stated in some rows and not others, as once, few, many or a class when expanded.

abundance,v_gene,CDR3aa
-,TRBV30,CAWSSQGAWEQFF
-,TRBV7-9,CASSQIWEAFF
-,TRBV19,CASGQGSNQPQHF
-,TRBV7-3,CASSSPAGIYGYTF
-,TRBV18,CASSPGLGTGTYEQYF
-,TRBV5-1,CASSPGQALGGTEAFF
-,TRBV7-9,CASSYRPEIYGYTF
-,TRBV2,CASLRDRANYGYTF
-,TRBV27,CASGHLNTEAFF
-,TRBV4-1,CASNTGGLGYTF
once,TRBV19,CAPTGQENSYEQYF